Included here is one T cell receptor (beta chain) sequence, with context. Antigen specificity is unknown. The data derive from a study of OX40 agonist ivuxolimab in advanced cancers. About the research overall: Averaging around 60 years in age, with a range of roughly 20 to 90, the cohort was more than 75% male. Among those treated, three patients had partial responses, one with hepatocellular carcinoma and two with cutaneous melanoma. Study-wide results and limits: Clonal expansion in partial responders at 0.1-3.0 mg/kg ranked among the lowest.

CDR1 GTSNPN and CDR2 SVGIG come from the germline V gene (reference sequence). The CDR3 contains 19 residues. The V end lost 3 bases, the J end lost 2 bases, and 23 bases lay between the germline ends. Using immunoSEQ multiplex PCR, the repertoire was profiled, and TCRdb retains in-frame clones only, with some absent. This table has 65,000 to 75,000 clones, 80% to 90% appearing once. Source: CD4+ or CD8+ T cells sorted from blood, taken in a trial of the OX40 agonist ivuxolimab. This sequence was found in an adult with an advanced solid tumor such as melanoma, head and neck, liver or kidney cancer. The V call is TRBV30, the J call TRBJ2-6; D not resolved. CDR3: CAWRAYLRFSSAGANVLTF. The CDR3 DNA is TGTGCCTGGAGGGCATATCTCAGGTTCTCCTCTGCTGGGGCCAACGTCCTGACTTTC.